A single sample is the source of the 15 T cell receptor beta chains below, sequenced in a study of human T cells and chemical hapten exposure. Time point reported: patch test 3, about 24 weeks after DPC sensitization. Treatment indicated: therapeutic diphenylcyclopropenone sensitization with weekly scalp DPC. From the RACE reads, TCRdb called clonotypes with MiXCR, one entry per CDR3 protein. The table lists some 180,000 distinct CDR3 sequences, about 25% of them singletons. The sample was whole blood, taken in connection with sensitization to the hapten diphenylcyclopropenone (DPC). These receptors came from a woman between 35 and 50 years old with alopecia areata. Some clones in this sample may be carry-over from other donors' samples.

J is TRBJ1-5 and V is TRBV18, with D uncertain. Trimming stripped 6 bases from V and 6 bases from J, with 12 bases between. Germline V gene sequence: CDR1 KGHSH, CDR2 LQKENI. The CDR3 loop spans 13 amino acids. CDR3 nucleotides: TGTGCCAGCTCTACCACGGTATCTCAGCCCCAGCATTTT. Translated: CASSTTVSQPQHF.

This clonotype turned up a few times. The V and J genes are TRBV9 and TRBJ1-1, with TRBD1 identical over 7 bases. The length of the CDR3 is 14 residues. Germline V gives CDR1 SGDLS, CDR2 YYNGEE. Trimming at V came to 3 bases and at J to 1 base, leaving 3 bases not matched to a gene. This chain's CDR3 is CASSATGENTEAFF. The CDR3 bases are TGTGCCAGCAGCGCAACAGGGGAGAACACTGAAGCTTTCTTT.

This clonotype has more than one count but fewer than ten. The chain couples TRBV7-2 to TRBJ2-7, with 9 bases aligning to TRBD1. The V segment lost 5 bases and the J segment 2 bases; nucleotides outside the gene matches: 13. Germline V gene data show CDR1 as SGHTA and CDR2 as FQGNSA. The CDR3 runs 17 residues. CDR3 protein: CASSTWGSGTGTYEQYF. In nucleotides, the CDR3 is TGTGCCAGCAGCACCTGGGGGTCCGGGACAGGGACCTACGAGCAGTACTTC.

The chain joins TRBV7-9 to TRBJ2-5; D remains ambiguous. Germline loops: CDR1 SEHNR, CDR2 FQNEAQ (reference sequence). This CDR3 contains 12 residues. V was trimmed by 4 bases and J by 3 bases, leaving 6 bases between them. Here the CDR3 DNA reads TGTGCCAGCAGCTGGGGTAAAGAGACCCAGTACTTC. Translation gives CASSWGKETQYF.

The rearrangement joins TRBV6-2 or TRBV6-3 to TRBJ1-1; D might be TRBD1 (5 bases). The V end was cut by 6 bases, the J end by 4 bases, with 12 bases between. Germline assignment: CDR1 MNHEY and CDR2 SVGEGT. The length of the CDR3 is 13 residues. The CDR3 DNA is TGTGCCAGCAGCCGCAGCGGGGGCACTGAAGCTTTCTTT. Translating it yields CASSRSGGTEAFF.

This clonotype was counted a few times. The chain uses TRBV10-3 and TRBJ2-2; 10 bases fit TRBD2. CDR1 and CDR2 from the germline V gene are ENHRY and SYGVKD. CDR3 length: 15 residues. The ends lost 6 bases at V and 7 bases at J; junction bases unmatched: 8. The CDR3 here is CAIRRAGGPSGELFF. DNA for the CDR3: TGTGCCATCAGGCGAGCGGGAGGGCCGAGCGGGGAGCTGTTTTTT.

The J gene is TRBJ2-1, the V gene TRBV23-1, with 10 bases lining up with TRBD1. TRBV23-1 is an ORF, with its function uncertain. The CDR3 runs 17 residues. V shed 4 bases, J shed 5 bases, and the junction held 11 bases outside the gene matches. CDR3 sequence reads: CASSPARQGAADNEQFF. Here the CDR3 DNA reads TGCGCCAGCAGTCCTGCGAGACAGGGGGCAGCTGACAATGAGCAGTTCTTC.

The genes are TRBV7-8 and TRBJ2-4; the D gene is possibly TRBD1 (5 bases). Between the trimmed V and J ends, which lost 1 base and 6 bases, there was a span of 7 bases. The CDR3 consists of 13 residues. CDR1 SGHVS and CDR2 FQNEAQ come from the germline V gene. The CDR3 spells CASSLGDRNIQYF. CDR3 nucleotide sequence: TGTGCCAGCAGCTTAGGAGACAGAAACATTCAGTACTTC.

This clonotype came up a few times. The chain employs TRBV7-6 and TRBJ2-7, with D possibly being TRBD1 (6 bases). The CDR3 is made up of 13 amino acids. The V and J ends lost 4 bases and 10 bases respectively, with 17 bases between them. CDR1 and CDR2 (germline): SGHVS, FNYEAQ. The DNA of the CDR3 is TGTGCCAGCAGCTCCTCCGCGGACAGACTTCAGTACTTC. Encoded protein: CASSSSADRLQYF.

The CDR3 loop is CSATGQPLSSGNTIYF. CDR3 DNA sequence: TGCAGTGCTACGGGACAGCCCTTGAGCTCTGGAAACACCATATATTTT. The gene calls are TRBV20-1 and TRBJ1-3, with TRBD1 identical over 7 bases. The germline CDR1 and CDR2 sequences are DFQATT and SNEGSKA (reference sequence). This CDR3 comprises 16 residues. V shed 4 bases and J 0 bases; nucleotides not matched to a gene: 9.

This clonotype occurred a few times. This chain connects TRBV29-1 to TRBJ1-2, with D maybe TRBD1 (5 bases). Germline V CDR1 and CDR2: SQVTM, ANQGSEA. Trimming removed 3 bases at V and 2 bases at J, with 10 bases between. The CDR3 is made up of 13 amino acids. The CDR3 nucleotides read TGCAGCGTTGATGGCAGGGCGAACTATGGCTACACCTTC. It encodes CSVDGRANYGYTF.

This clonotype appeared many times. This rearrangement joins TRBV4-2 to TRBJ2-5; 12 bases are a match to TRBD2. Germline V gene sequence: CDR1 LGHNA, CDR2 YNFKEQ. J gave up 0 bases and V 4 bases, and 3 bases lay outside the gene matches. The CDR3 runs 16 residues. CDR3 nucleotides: TGTGCCAGCAGCCCGGGGACTAGCGGGTACCAAGAGACCCAGTACTTC. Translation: CASSPGTSGYQETQYF.

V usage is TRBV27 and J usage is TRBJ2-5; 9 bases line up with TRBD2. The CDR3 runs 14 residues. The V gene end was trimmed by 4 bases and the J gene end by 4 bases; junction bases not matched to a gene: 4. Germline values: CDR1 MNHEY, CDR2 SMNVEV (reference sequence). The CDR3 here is CASSSGLAPETQYF. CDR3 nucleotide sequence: TGTGCCAGCAGTTCGGGACTAGCTCCAGAGACCCAGTACTTC.

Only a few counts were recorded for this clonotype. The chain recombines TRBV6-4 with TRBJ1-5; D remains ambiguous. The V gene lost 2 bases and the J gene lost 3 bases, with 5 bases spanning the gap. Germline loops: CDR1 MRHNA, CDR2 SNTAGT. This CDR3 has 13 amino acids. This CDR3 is CASSDGDNQPQHF. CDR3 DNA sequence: TGTGCCAGCAGTGACGGGGACAATCAGCCCCAGCATTTT.

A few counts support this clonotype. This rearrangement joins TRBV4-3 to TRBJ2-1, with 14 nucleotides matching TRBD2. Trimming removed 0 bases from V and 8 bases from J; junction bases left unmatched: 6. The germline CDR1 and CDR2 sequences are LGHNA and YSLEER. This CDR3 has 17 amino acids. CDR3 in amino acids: CASSQERGTSGSDEQFF. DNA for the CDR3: TGCGCCAGCAGCCAAGAAAGGGGGACTAGCGGGAGTGATGAGCAGTTCTTC.